Listed here is a single TCR beta chain. The antigen it recognizes is unknown. The input lacks base qualities; no much larger clone sits a single base away. The data originate from a study of T cell repertoires in cytomegalovirus infection (dated by TCRdb to 2018 to 2020). Notes on the research overall: Donor HLA type was relevant to the analysis, because carriage of CMV infection together with the matching HLA type was indicated by public TCR beta signatures.

Sequencing took place on an Illumina HiSeq 1500. TCRdb redid the processing of the public reads, applying fastp at Q25 and MiXCR, and retained in-frame beta chains. For every CDR3 protein sequence, its rows merge into one entry that carries the most common genes and DNA. The table for this sample lists some 440,000 distinct CDR3 sequences; roughly 30% of them were counted only once. The top ten clones comprise around 15% of the sample. The germline V gene (reference sequence) yields SGHNT for CDR1 and YYREEE for CDR2. Germline trimming amounts to 5 bases on V and 3 bases on J, with 11 as the count of junction bases outside the gene matches. Its CDR3 holds 16 amino acids, cysteine through phenylalanine. The read is trimmed to its CDR3 DNA, 48 bases read in frame from base 1. The investigation overall reported the following: In both this cohort and an independent 352-donor cohort, the cumulative frequency of public TCR beta family members distinguished carriers of CMV infection plus the relevant HLA type. The ex vivo response was dominated by HLA-C-restricted CMV-specific TCR beta clonotypes, and the single most frequent clonotype in two of eight donors was supplied by these HLA-C-restricted clonotypes.

The source of this sequence is a human donor in good health (CMV status not recorded). Some clones in this sample may be carry-over from other donors' samples. Recombination joined TRBV5-4 with TRBJ2-3; 8 bases in between match TRBD1. The material sequenced was PBMCs. The CDR3 protein sequence reads: CASRPLGQGGTDTQYF. The nucleotide sequence reads TGTGCCAGCAGACCGCTCGGACAGGGTGGAACAGATACGCAGTATTTT. The CDR3, completed at both ends by the reference TRBV5-4 and TRBJ2-3 genes, gives the full variable domain ETGVTQSPTHLIKTRGQQVTLRCSSQSGHNTVSWYQQALGQGPQFIFQYYREEENGRGNFPPRFSGLQFPNYSSELNVNALELDDSALYLCASRPLGQGGTDTQYFGPGTRLTVL.